This T cell receptor beta chain was captured in a study of cytomegalovirus exposure and HLA in healthy donors. PCR employed 60 Vbeta and 13 Jbeta primers. The assay was immunoSEQ multiplex PCR, and TCRdb's table has in-frame clones only and misses some. The sample lists around 140,000 clones; about 80% were seen once. V was clipped by 6 bases and J by 1 base, with 17 bases between them. The germline V gene encodes CDR1 MDHEN and CDR2 SYDVKM. The CDR3 is 16 residues long. Findings of the study overall: TCR beta sequences reportedly predicted the HLA-A and HLA-B alleles of most subjects accurately. Association of 17,000 or so TCR beta sequences with HLA alleles was found at 0.05 false discovery rate in a later analysis. Reportedly, cytomegalovirus status was diagnosed with high sensitivity and specificity.

This clone has more than one count but fewer than ten. Its antigen is not identified. This receptor was identified in a man between 40 and 49 years old in good health and CMV-seropositive. The V and J genes are TRBV28 and TRBJ2-3; tentative D call: TRBD2 (6 bases). The specimen was PBMCs. The CDR3 protein is CASSLLAEAGTDTQYF. CDR3 nucleotides: TGTGCCAGCAGCCTTTTAGCGGAGGCGGGCACAGATACGCAGTATTTT.